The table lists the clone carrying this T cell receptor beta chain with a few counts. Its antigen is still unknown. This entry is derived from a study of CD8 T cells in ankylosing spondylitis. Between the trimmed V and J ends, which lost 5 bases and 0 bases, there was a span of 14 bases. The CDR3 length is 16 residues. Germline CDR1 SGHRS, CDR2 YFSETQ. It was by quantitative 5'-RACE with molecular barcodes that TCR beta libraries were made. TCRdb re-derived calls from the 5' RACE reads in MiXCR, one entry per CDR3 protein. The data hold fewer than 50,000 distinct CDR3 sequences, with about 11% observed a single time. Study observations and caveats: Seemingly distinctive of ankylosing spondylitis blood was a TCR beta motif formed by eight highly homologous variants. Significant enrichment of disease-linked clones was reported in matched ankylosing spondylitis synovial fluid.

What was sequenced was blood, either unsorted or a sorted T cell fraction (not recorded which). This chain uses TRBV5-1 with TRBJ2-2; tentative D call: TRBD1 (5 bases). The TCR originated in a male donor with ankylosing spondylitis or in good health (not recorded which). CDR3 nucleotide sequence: TGCGCCAGCAGTGACGCGGTGACAGCGAACACCGGGGAGCTGTTTTTT. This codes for CASSDAVTANTGELFF.